These 7 T cell receptor beta chains share one sample of origin, sequenced in a study of Ad26.COV2.S vaccination and SARS-CoV-2 variants. As for treatment: about 20 received Ad26.COV2.S at low or high dose, single or two shots; about five received placebo; per-sample allocation not given. Samples were taken on day 63 after the first vaccine or placebo injection. Sequenced by immunoSEQ multiplex PCR; TCRdb stores in-frame clones only, minus some. In the table there are about 440,000 clones, about 92% of which are singletons. The source was peripheral blood, collected in a trial of Ad26.COV2.S vaccine versus placebo. The receptors come from a person between 18 and 59 years old who received the Ad26.COV2.S COVID-19 vaccine or a placebo.

CDR3: CASSYAAPGRSSYEQYF. In DNA, the CDR3 is TGTGCCAGCAGTTACGCGGCCCCGGGACGGTCCTCCTACGAGCAGTACTTC. The chain uses TRBV6-2 or TRBV6-3 and TRBJ2-7; D is perhaps TRBD1 or TRBD2 (5 bases each). Germline CDR1 and CDR2: MNHEY and SVGEGT. This CDR3 has 17 residues. Between the trimmed V and J ends, which lost 2 bases and 0 bases, there was a span of 17 bases.

The rearrangement uses TRBV10-3 and TRBJ2-1; 8 nucleotides agree with TRBD2. The CDR3 loop spans 14 amino acids. Germline lookup yields CDR1 ENHRY and CDR2 SYGVKD. The V and J ends lost 9 bases and 7 bases, in that order; junction bases with no gene match: 11. The CDR3 nucleotides read TGTGCCATTAGCGTGGCGGGAGGCTTTAATGAGCAGTTCTTC. Translated: CAISVAGGFNEQFF.

The chain recombines TRBV6-6 with TRBJ1-3; 7 nucleotides line up with TRBD1. The length of the CDR3 is 17 residues. The V gene end was trimmed by 5 bases and the J gene end by 0 bases; junction bases not matched to a gene: 10. Germline values: CDR1 MNHNY, CDR2 SVGAGI (reference sequence). This CDR3 reads CASSPWDSGPSGNTIYF. In DNA, the CDR3 is TGTGCCAGCAGTCCGTGGGACAGCGGACCCTCTGGAAACACCATATATTTT.

The rearrangement joins TRBV6-5 to TRBJ2-3, with 9 bases matching TRBD1. This CDR3 comprises 15 residues. The germline CDR1 and CDR2 sequences are MNHEY and SVGAGI. The J segment lost 4 bases and the V segment lost 7 bases, leaving 9 bases of the junction unmatched. In DNA form, the CDR3 reads TGTGCCAGCAATAGAATGACAGGGGGTGCAGATACGCAGTATTTT. Protein sequence: CASNRMTGGADTQYF.

This sequence joins TRBV29-1 and TRBJ2-2; unclear D gene. The germline gives CDR1 SQVTM, CDR2 ANQGSEA. The V end lost 5 bases, the J end lost 3 bases, and 13 bases lay between the germline ends. The CDR3 has 14 amino acids. CDR3 region: CSVLKEMDTGELFF. Here the CDR3 DNA reads TGCAGCGTTCTCAAAGAGATGGACACCGGGGAGCTGTTTTTT.

The chain employs TRBV11-1 and TRBJ2-5; TRBD1 agrees at 9 bases. CDR1 is SGHAT, CDR2 FQDESV, per germline (reference sequence). The CDR3 has 13 amino acids. Germline trimming cut 5 bases from V and 3 bases from J; bases unmatched to any gene: 1. The CDR3 DNA is TGTGCCAGCAGCGGGGACAGGGAAGAGACCCAGTACTTC. As protein: CASSGDREETQYF.

V is TRBV4-2 and J is TRBJ2-1, with TRBD2 matching over 9 bases. The germline V gene has CDR1 LGHNA and CDR2 YNFKEQ. V shed 3 bases, J shed 5 bases, and the junction held 11 bases outside the gene matches. This CDR3 comprises 17 residues. CDR3 nucleotide sequence: TGTGCCAGCAGCCAGGAAGGACTAGCGAATGGAAACAATGAGCAGTTCTTC. Its protein product is CASSQEGLANGNNEQFF.